Listed below are T cell receptor beta chains from one sample, sequenced in a study of radiation and T cells in renal cell carcinoma. Using immunoSEQ multiplex PCR, the repertoire was profiled, and TCRdb retains in-frame clones only, with some absent. The top ten clones hold around 28% of a sample with some 50,000 clones, 75% to 85% of them seen once. Sequencing was performed on blood, taken from a patient whose treatment included radiotherapy and nephrectomy. The receptors stem from a woman aged 70-85 years with renal cell carcinoma. CDR3s include the opening cysteine and the closing phenylalanine or tryptophan. Each record gives: J gene, D gene, V gene, CDR3 protein. The D gene is left open where the match is weak.

J: TRBJ2-7
D: TRBD2
V: TRBV29-1
CDR3: CSVEGTSDSYEQYF

J: TRBJ2-3
D: .
V: TRBV5-6
CDR3: CAGSLDGTRSTDTQYF

J: TRBJ2-3
D: .
V: TRBV4-1
CDR3: CASSHSADTQYF

J: TRBJ1-2
D: .
V: TRBV7-2
CDR3: CASSPNGQAYGYTF

J: TRBJ1-2
D: .
V: TRBV7-8
CDR3: CASSLGNFGYGYTF

J: TRBJ1-3
D: .
V: TRBV2
CDR3: CAVRDSSSTIYF

J: TRBJ1-4
D: TRBD1
V: TRBV4-1
CDR3: CASSPSRGRIATNEKLFF

J: TRBJ2-7
D: TRBD1
V: TRBV6-1
CDR3: CASSDGTGGFYEQYF

J: TRBJ2-7
D: TRBD1
V: TRBV4-1
CDR3: CASSQDLGTVAYEQYF

J: TRBJ1-4
D: .
V: TRBV6-6
CDR3: CASKDRQGEKLFF

J: TRBJ1-1
D: .
V: TRBV19
CDR3: CASSPTMDTEAFF

J: TRBJ1-2
D: TRBD1
V: TRBV28
CDR3: CASSSGTGAIYGYTF

J: TRBJ1-3
D: TRBD1
V: TRBV6-5
CDR3: CASTDRGTGNTIYF

J: TRBJ2-7
D: TRBD1
V: TRBV5-6
CDR3: CASSSGQGYEQYF

J: TRBJ2-6
D: TRBD1
V: TRBV18
CDR3: CASSSVDRAGANVLTF

J: TRBJ2-7
D: TRBD1
V: TRBV19
CDR3: CASRPGQGYSYEQYF

J: TRBJ2-3
D: TRBD2
V: TRBV4-1
CDR3: CASSSGLAGGIFTDTQYF

J: TRBJ2-4
D: .
V: TRBV7-8
CDR3: CASSRGPVDNQYFGAKNIQYF

J: TRBJ2-1
D: .
V: TRBV5-4
CDR3: CASSLRWERNEQFF

J: TRBJ2-2
D: .
V: TRBV4-1
CDR3: CASSQALPWTGELFF

J: TRBJ2-7
D: TRBD1
V: TRBV7-2
CDR3: CASSGTDSLSSYEQYF

J: TRBJ2-5
D: .
V: TRBV27
CDR3: CASSLYAGLETQYF

J: TRBJ1-1
D: .
V: TRBV6-1
CDR3: CASSEGGEWGIYTEAFF

J: TRBJ2-7
D: .
V: TRBV5-4
CDR3: CASSPKGEGREQYF

J: TRBJ2-1
D: .
V: TRBV9
CDR3: CASSVVAGPYNEQFF

J: TRBJ2-5
D: TRBD1
V: TRBV5-1
CDR3: CASSPTGTGGALRETQYF

J: TRBJ2-7
D: .
V: TRBV11-2
CDR3: CASSLESRPDYEQYF

J: TRBJ1-2
D: .
V: TRBV6-5
CDR3: CASSYDRSHYGYTF

J: TRBJ1-4
D: .
V: TRBV5-4
CDR3: CASSLGGQPGEKLFF

J: TRBJ2-7
D: .
V: TRBV7-9
CDR3: CASSPLRQGSYEQYF

J: TRBJ1-2
D: .
V: TRBV20-1
CDR3: CSARQGVGYTF

J: TRBJ1-2
D: TRBD1
V: TRBV4-1
CDR3: CASSQVLRGLSYGYTF

J: TRBJ2-6
D: .
V: TRBV7-6
CDR3: CASSPTIRTSGANVLTF

J: TRBJ2-7
D: .
V: TRBV5-1
CDR3: CASSKDGYSYEQYF

J: TRBJ2-7
D: .
V: TRBV6-5
CDR3: CASSSGQSYLTYEQYF

J: TRBJ2-7
D: .
V: TRBV6-5
CDR3: CASSYSEGYEQYF

J: TRBJ1-2
D: .
V: TRBV6-5
CDR3: CASSYYGSDGYTF

J: TRBJ2-5
D: TRBD2
V: TRBV5-1
CDR3: CASSLAGGRGQETQYF

J: TRBJ2-5
D: .
V: TRBV5-6
CDR3: CASSFLGTQYF

J: TRBJ2-7
D: TRBD1
V: TRBV5-1
CDR3: CASSPRTGGGREQYF

J: TRBJ1-2
D: TRBD1
V: TRBV19
CDR3: CASSRPGTVNGYTF